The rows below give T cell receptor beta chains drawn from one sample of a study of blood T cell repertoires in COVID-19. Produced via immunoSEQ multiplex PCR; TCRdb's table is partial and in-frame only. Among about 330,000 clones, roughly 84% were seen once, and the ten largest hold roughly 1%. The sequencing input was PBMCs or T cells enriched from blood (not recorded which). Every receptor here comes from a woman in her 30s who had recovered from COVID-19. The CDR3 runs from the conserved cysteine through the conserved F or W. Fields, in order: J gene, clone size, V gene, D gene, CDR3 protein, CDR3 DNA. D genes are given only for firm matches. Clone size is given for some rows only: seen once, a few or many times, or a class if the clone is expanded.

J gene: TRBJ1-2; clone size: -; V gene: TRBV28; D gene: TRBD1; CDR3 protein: CASSWDRGYTF; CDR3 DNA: TGTGCCAGCAGCTGGGACAGGGGCTACACCTTC
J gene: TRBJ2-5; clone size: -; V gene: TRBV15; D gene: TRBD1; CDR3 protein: CATSRTGTGGGETQYF; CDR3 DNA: TGTGCCACCAGCAGAACCGGGACAGGGGGCGGTGAGACCCAGTACTTC
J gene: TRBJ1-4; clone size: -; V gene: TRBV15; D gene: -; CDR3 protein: CATINHGGQEKLFF; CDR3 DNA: TGTGCCACAATTAACCACGGGGGGCAAGAAAAACTGTTTTTT
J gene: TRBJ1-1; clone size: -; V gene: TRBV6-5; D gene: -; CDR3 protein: CASSPRLTGNTEAFF; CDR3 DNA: TGTGCCAGCAGTCCCCGACTGACAGGGAACACTGAAGCTTTCTTT
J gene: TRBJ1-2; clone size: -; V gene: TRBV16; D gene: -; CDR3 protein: CASSQSQDRGYTF; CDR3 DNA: TGTGCCAGCAGCCAATCCCAAGACAGGGGCTACACCTTC
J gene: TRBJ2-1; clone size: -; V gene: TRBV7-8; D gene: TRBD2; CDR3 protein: CASSLRLAGAGDEQFF; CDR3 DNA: TGTGCCAGCAGCTTACGTCTAGCGGGGGCAGGAGATGAGCAGTTCTTC
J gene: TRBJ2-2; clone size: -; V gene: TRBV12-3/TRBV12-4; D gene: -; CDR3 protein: CASSRLRTGELFF; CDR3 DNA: TGTGCCAGCAGCCGACTCCGCACCGGGGAGCTGTTTTTT
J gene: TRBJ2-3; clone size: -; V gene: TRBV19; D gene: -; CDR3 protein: CASSIGGYTDTQYF; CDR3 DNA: TGTGCCAGTAGTATCGGCGGATACACAGATACGCAGTATTTT
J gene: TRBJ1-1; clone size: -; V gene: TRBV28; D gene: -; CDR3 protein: CASGTQGPMNTEAFF; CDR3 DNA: TGTGCCAGCGGTACACAGGGCCCGATGAACACTGAAGCTTTCTTT
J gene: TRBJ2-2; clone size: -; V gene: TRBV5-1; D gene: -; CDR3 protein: CASSFSRGAGELFF; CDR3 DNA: TGCGCCAGCAGCTTTTCTAGAGGAGCCGGGGAGCTGTTTTTT
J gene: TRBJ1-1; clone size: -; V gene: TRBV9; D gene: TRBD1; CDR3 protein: CASSAGQGVTEAFF; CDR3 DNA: TGTGCCAGCAGCGCCGGACAGGGAGTAACTGAAGCTTTCTTT
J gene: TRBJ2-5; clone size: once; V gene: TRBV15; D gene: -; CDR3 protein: CATSRDGETQYF; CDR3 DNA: TGTGCCACCAGCAGAGACGGAGAGACCCAGTACTTC
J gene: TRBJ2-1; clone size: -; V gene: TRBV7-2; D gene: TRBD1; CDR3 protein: CASSTGTASYNEQFF; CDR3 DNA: TGTGCCAGCAGCACCGGGACAGCATCCTACAATGAGCAGTTCTTC
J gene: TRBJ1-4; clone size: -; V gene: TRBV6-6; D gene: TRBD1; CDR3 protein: CASCKGATTTNEKLFF; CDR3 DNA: TGTGCCAGCTGTAAGGGGGCGACGACAACTAATGAAAAACTGTTTTTT
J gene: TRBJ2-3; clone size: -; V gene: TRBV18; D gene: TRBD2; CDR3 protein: CASSRKTPGLATGDTQYF; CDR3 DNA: TGTGCCAGCTCCCGAAAAACACCGGGACTAGCGACAGGGGATACGCAGTATTTT
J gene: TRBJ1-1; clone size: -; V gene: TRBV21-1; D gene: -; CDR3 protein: CASITGNTEAFF; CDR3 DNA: TGTGCCAGCATCACAGGGAACACTGAAGCTTTCTTT
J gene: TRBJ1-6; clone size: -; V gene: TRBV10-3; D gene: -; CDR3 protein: CAISEREGTNSPLHF; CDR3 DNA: TGTGCCATCAGTGAGCGGGAGGGAACGAATTCACCCCTCCACTTT
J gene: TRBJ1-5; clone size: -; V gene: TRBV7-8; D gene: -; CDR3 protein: CASSKGDTGNQPQHF; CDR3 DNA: TGTGCCAGCTCGAAAGGGGATACTGGCAATCAGCCCCAGCATTTT
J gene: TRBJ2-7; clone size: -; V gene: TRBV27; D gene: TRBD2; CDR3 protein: CASSLSSAGGYEQYF; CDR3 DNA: TGTGCCAGCAGTTTATCCTCAGCGGGGGGTTACGAGCAGTACTTC
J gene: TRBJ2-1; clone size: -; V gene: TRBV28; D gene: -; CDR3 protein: CASSSVTGGGFEQFF; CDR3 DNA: TGTGCCAGCAGCTCGGTAACGGGGGGCGGTTTTGAGCAGTTCTTC
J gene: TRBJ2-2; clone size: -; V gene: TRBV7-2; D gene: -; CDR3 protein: CASSPTGNTGELFF; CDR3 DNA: TGTGCCAGCAGCCCCACAGGAAACACCGGGGAGCTGTTTTTT
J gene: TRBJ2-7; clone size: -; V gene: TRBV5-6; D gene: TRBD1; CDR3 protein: CASSLGYRGYEQYF; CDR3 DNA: TGTGCCAGCAGCTTGGGCTACAGGGGGTACGAGCAGTACTTC
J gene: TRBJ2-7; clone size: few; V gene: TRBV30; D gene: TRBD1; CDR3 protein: CAWRNRDRASYEQYF; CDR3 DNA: TGTGCCTGGAGGAACCGGGACAGGGCCTCCTACGAGCAGTACTTC
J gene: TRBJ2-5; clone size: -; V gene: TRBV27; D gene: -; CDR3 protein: CASSSTGPGETQYF; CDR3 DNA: TGTGCCAGCAGTTCGACAGGTCCCGGGGAGACCCAGTACTTC
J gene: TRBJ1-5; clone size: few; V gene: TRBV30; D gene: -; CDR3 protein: CAWSAGPVNQPQHF; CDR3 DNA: TGTGCCTGGAGCGCGGGGCCCGTCAATCAGCCCCAGCATTTT
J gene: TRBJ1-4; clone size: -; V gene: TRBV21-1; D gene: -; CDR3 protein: CASIRQGDLDRGGEKLFF; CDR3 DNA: TGTGCCAGCATCCGACAGGGAGACCTCGACCGAGGAGGGGAAAAACTGTTTTTT
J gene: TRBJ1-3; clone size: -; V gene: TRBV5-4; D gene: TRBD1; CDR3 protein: CASSFAGGSGNTIYF; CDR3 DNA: TGTGCCAGCAGCTTCGCAGGGGGCTCTGGAAACACCATATATTTT
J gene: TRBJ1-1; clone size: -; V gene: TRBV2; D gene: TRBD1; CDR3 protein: CASSEQGASGTEAFF; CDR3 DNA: TGTGCCAGCAGTGAACAGGGGGCTAGCGGCACTGAAGCTTTCTTT
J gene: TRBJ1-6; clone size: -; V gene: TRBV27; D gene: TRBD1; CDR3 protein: CASVQGLGFNSPLHF; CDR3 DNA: TGTGCCAGTGTACAGGGGCTCGGGTTCAATTCACCCCTCCACTTT
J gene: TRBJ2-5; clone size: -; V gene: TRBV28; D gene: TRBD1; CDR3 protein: CASTEGTGKETQYF; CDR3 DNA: TGTGCCAGCACCGAAGGGACAGGGAAAGAGACCCAGTACTTC
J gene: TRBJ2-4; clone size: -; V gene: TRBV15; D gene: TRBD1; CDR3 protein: CATSRETQGVGNIQYF; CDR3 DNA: TGTGCCACCAGCAGAGAGACTCAGGGGGTAGGAAACATTCAGTACTTC
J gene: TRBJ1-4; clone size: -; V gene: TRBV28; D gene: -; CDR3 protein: CASQGGGPTNEKLFF; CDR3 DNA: TGTGCCAGCCAAGGCGGGGGGCCAACTAATGAAAAACTGTTTTTT
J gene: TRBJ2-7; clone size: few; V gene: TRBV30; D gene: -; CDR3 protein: CAWSGQEHEQYF; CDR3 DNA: TGTGCCTGGAGTGGCCAGGAACACGAGCAGTACTTC
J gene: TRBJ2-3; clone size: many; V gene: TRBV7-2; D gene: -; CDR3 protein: CASSTRQGGEDTQYF; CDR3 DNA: TGTGCCAGCAGCACCCGACAGGGCGGGGAAGATACGCAGTATTTT
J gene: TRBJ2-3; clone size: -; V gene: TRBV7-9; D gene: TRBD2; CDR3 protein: CASSLGGRATDTQYF; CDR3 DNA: TGTGCCAGCAGCTTAGGAGGGAGGGCGACAGATACGCAGTATTTT
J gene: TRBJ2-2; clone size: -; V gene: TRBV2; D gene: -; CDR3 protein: CASKGGQGITGELFF; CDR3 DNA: TGTGCCAGCAAAGGCGGGCAGGGGATCACCGGGGAGCTGTTTTTT
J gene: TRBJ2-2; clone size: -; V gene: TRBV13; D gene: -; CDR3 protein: CASQRGTGELFF; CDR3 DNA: TGTGCCAGCCAACGAGGTACCGGGGAGCTGTTTTTT
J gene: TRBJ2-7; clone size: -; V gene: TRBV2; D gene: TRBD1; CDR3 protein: CASSEALRTGVSYEQYF; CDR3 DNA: TGTGCCAGCAGTGAAGCGCTAAGGACAGGGGTCTCCTACGAGCAGTACTTC
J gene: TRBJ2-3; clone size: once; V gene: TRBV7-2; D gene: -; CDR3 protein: CASSPRNTDTQYF; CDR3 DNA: TGTGCCAGCAGCCCCAGGAACACAGATACGCAGTATTTT
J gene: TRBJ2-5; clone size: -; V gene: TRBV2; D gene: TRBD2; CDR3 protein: CASTRGGDGKTQYF; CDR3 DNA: TGTGCCAGCACCCGGGGGGGGGACGGTAAGACCCAGTACTTC
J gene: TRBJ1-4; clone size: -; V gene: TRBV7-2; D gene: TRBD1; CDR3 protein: CASSLGGTVNEKLFF; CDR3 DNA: TGTGCCAGCAGCTTAGGGGGGACAGTTAATGAAAAACTGTTTTTT
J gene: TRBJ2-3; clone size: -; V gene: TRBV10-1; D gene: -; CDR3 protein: CASSEFRGTLDTQYF; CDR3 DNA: TGCGCCAGCAGTGAATTTCGGGGGACCTTAGATACGCAGTATTTT
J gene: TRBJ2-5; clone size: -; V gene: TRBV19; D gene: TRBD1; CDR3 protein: CASSTQGAGETQYF; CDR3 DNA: TGTGCCAGTAGTACGCAGGGGGCTGGAGAGACCCAGTACTTC
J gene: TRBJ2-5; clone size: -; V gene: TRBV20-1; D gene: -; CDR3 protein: CSARGETQYF; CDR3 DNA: TGCAGTGCCCGAGGGGAGACCCAGTACTTC
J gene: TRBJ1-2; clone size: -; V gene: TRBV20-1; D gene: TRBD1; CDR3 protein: CSASEGTDTGYTF; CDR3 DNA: TGCAGTGCTAGTGAAGGGACAGATACTGGCTACACCTTC
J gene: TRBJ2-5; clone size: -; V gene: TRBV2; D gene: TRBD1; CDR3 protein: CASSTTRTGGVETQYF; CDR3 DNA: TGTGCCAGCAGTACGACTAGGACAGGGGGCGTAGAGACCCAGTACTTC
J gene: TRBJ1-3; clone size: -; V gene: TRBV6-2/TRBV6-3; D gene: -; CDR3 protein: CASSYAGASSGNTIYF; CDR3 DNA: TGTGCCAGCAGTTACGCAGGCGCCTCCTCTGGAAACACCATATATTTT
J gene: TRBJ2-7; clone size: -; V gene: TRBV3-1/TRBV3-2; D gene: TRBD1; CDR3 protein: CASSQAAGGAYEQYF; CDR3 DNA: TGTGCCAGCAGCCAAGCGGCAGGGGGTGCCTACGAGCAGTACTTC
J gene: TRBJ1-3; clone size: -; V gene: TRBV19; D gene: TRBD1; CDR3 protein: CASSATGTRSGNTIYF; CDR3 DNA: TGTGCCAGTAGTGCGACAGGGACTCGCTCTGGAAACACCATATATTTT
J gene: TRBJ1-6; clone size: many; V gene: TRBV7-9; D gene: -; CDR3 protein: CASSSNRVSDYNSPLHF; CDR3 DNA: TGTGCCAGCAGCTCAAACAGGGTGAGCGACTATAATTCACCCCTCCACTTT
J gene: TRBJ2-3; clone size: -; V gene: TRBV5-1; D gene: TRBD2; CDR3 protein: CASSSTGGSTDTQYF; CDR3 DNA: TGCGCCAGCAGCTCGACGGGGGGTAGCACAGATACGCAGTATTTT